These 15 T cell receptor beta chains came from one sample sequenced in a study of blood T cell repertoires in COVID-19. Generated by immunoSEQ multiplex PCR, the TCRdb table keeps only in-frame clones and is missing some. The repertoire includes some 130,000 clones, around nine tenths of them detected once, and about an eighth sits in the top ten. The sequenced material came from peripheral blood. These receptors originate from a woman aged 70 to 79 with COVID-19, enrolled during active disease.

Points on this clone: Other DNA sequences in the sample encode the same CDR3. The gene calls are TRBV6-5 and TRBJ2-7; TRBD1 matches at 8 bases. J gave up 2 bases and V 6 bases, and 3 bases lay outside the gene matches. Germline-derived CDR1 and CDR2 are MNHEY and SVGAGI. This CDR3 spans 13 amino acids. The CDR3 nucleotides are TGTGCCAGCAGAGGACAGGGCGCCTACGAGCAGTACTTC. This codes for CASRGQGAYEQYF.

The V call is TRBV18, the J call TRBJ2-7; D perhaps matches TRBD2 (5 bases). In germline, CDR1 is KGHSH, CDR2 LQKENI. Between the trimmed V and J ends, which lost 1 base and 3 bases, there was a span of 7 bases. CDR3 length: 13 amino acids. CDR3 coding DNA: TGTGCCAGCTCACCACACCGGGACTACGAGCAGTACTTC. Protein product: CASSPHRDYEQYF.

Note on this clone: Other DNA sequences in the same sample also yield this CDR3. The chain employs TRBV7-2 and TRBJ1-1; 11 nucleotides match TRBD1. Losses at the gene ends were 4 bases for V and 3 bases for J; bases not matched to a gene: 7. Germline loops: CDR1 SGHTA, CDR2 FQGNSA. The CDR3 contains 16 residues. CDR3 nucleotide sequence: TGTGCCAGCAGCTATCCCGGGACAGGGGGTCACACTGAAGCTTTCTTT. Translation: CASSYPGTGGHTEAFF.

The chain carries TRBV5-5 and TRBJ1-4; D uncertain. V lost 4 bases and J lost 4, with 20 bases in between. The CDR3 has 17 amino acids. Germline V gene lookup returns CDR1 SGHKS and CDR2 YYEKEE (reference sequence). CDR3 amino acids: CASSQPRSGIFNEKLFF. The CDR3 nucleotides are TGTGCCAGCAGCCAGCCTAGATCCGGGATCTTTAATGAAAAACTGTTTTTT.

The chain is built from TRBV2 and TRBJ2-2; 9 positions match TRBD1. V shed 6 bases and J 6 bases; nucleotides not matched to a gene: 5. The CDR3 contains 14 residues. Germline loops: CDR1 SNHLY, CDR2 FYNNEI. The CDR3 region has the DNA TGTGCCAGCAGACCCAGGACAGGGGCCGGGGAGCTGTTTTTT. Protein product: CASRPRTGAGELFF.

The gene calls are TRBV15 and TRBJ2-2, with D possibly being TRBD1 (6 bases). The CDR3 covers 17 residues. V dropped 4 bases and J dropped 3 bases, with 18 bases sitting between them. CDR1 LNHNV and CDR2 YYDKDF come from the germline V gene (reference sequence). The CDR3 region is CATSTMGHPTDTGELFF. The CDR3 coding sequence is TGTGCCACCAGCACAATGGGACACCCAACCGACACCGGGGAGCTGTTTTTT.

The CDR3, as DNA: TGTGCCAGCAGCCAGACAGGGAACACCGGGGAGCTGTTTTTT. Translating it yields CASSQTGNTGELFF. V and J are TRBV7-6 and TRBJ2-2; D is perhaps TRBD1 (6 bases). Germline CDR1 is SGHVS and CDR2 is FNYEAQ. Trimming took 5 bases from V and 1 from J, leaving 8 bases between them. The CDR3 length is 14 residues.

This clone was detected only a few times. The rearrangement links TRBV30 to TRBJ1-6; unclear D gene. In germline, CDR1 is GTSNPN, CDR2 SVGIG (reference sequence). This CDR3 comprises 12 residues. The V and J ends lost 5 bases and 6 bases respectively, with 8 bases between them. CDR3 residues: CAWLLGNSPLHF. CDR3 sequence (DNA): TGTGCCTGGCTCCTCGGTAATTCACCCCTCCACTTT.

This clone occurred once. The chain links TRBV3-1 (or the pseudogene TRBV3-2) to TRBJ1-5, with D tentatively TRBD1 (5 bases). The V end was cut by 1 base, the J end by 7 bases, with 11 bases between. The CDR3 is 14 amino acids. Germline V lookup: CDR1 LGHDT, CDR2 YNNKEL (reference sequence). The chain's CDR3 is CASSQGGQAQPQHF. The CDR3 nucleotides read TGTGCCAGCAGCCAAGGGGGCCAGGCCCAGCCCCAGCATTTT.

The chain recombines TRBV28 with TRBJ1-3; D not certain. Germline lookup yields CDR1 MDHEN and CDR2 SYDVKM. V was pared by 2 bases and J by 0 bases, with 8 bases between. This CDR3 contains 15 residues. This CDR3 is CASSLGEYSGNTIYF. CDR3 DNA: TGTGCCAGCAGTTTAGGGGAGTACTCTGGAAACACCATATATTTT. Variable domain in full (rest from reference TRBV28 and TRBJ1-3): DVKVTQSSRYLVKRTGEKVFLECVQDMDHENMFWYRQDPGLGLRLIYFSYDVKMKEKGDIPEGYSVSREKKERFSLILESASTNQTSMYLCASSLGEYSGNTIYFGEGSWLTVV.

The rearrangement joins TRBV19 to TRBJ2-1; possible D gene TRBD1, 6 bases. V was clipped by 8 bases and J by 7 bases, with 21 bases between them. The germline V gene has CDR1 LNHDA and CDR2 SQIVND (reference sequence). The CDR3 length is 15 residues. The CDR3 sequence is CASVREPGVWNEQFF. Here the CDR3 DNA reads TGTGCCAGTGTAAGGGAGCCAGGGGTATGGAATGAGCAGTTCTTC.

Remarks on this clone: The same CDR3 is also encoded by other DNA sequences in this sample. The chain is built from TRBV18 and TRBJ1-2, with TRBD1 matching 7 bases. The CDR3 covers 13 residues. Germline CDR1 and CDR2: KGHSH and LQKENI. The V and J ends lost 6 bases and 3 bases, in that order; junction bases with no gene match: 4. The DNA of the CDR3 is TGTGCCAGCTCTCCCGACAGGGACTATGGCTACACCTTC. It encodes CASSPDRDYGYTF.

This sequence joins TRBV5-4 and TRBJ2-4; 8 bases are shared with TRBD2. The CDR3 has 18 residues. Germline CDR1 reads SGHNT; CDR2 reads YYREEE (reference sequence). Germline trimming cut 0 bases from V and 4 bases from J; bases unmatched to any gene: 12. CDR3 sequence reads: CASSLASGSSLQKNIQYF. The DNA of the CDR3 is TGTGCCAGCAGCTTGGCTAGCGGGTCATCACTTCAAAAAAACATTCAGTACTTC.

This chain connects TRBV18 to TRBJ1-6; D call uncertain. Germline CDR1 is KGHSH and CDR2 is LQKENI. Trimming pared 3 bases from V and 7 bases from J, leaving 10 bases between. CDR3 size: 14 residues. CDR3 residues: CASSPTAENSPLHF. The DNA for the CDR3 is TGTGCCAGCTCACCGACCGCGGAGAATTCACCCCTCCACTTT.

This rearrangement joins TRBV7-2 to TRBJ1-2; 7 bases match TRBD1. Unmatched junction bases numbered 14, after V lost 5 bases and J lost 8 bases. The CDR3 extends over 15 amino acids. Germline lookup yields CDR1 SGHTA and CDR2 FQGNSA. The DNA for the CDR3 is TGTGCCAGCAGCCCCGACAGGGTTCGGTTTGTCGGCTACACCTTC. Translating it yields CASSPDRVRFVGYTF.